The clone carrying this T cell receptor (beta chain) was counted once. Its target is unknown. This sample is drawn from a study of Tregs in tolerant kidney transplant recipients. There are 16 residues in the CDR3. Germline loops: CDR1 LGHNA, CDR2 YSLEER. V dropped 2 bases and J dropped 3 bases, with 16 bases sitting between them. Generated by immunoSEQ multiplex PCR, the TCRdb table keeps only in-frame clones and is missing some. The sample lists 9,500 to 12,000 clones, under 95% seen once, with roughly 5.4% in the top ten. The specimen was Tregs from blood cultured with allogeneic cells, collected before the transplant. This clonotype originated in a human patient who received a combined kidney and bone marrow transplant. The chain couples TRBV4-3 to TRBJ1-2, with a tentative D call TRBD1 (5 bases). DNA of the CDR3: TGCGCCAGCAGCCAATCTTCCCAGGGTCAGTACTATGGCTACACCTTC. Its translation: CASSQSSQGQYYGYTF.